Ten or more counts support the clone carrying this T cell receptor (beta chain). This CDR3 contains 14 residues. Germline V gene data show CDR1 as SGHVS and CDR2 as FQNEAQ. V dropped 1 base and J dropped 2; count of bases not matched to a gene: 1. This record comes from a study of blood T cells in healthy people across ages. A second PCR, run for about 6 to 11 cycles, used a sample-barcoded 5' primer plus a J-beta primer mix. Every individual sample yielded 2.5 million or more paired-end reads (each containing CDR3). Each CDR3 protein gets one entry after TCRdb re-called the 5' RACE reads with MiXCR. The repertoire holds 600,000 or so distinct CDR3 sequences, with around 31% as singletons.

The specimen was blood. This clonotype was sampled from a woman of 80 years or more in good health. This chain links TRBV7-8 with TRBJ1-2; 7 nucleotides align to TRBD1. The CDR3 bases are TGTGCCAGCAGCTTAGGGGACAGAAACTATGGCTACACCTTC. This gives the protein CASSLGDRNYGYTF.